What follows describes a single TCR beta chain. Its antigen is unidentified. These data belong to a study of post-analysis software for immune sequencing data. Study outcomes and limitations: Several TRBV segments were more frequent in patients than controls; TRBV5-6, TRBV5-1 and TRBV20-1 belonged to this group.

The CDR3 sequence is 17 residues long. Germline values: CDR1 LGHNA, CDR2 YNFKEQ. The V segment lost 1 base and the J segment 1 base; nucleotides outside the gene matches: 9. Presence of unique molecular identifiers characterized the TCR beta cDNA libraries. TCRdb analysed the PCR reads with MiXCR anew, one entry per CDR3 protein. The top ten hold under 9% of the sample, which has 400,000 to 500,000 distinct CDR3 sequences, approximately 37% seen once. Input material: blood. This receptor was obtained from a girl aged 2 to 10 with multiple sclerosis. The chain couples TRBV4-2 to TRBJ2-7; 8 nucleotides agree with TRBD1. The CDR3 nucleotides read TGTGCCAGCAGCCAAGTTTCCGGGACAGGCTCGTCCTACGAGCAGTACTTC. It yields the protein CASSQVSGTGSSYEQYF.